The entry below gives a single T cell receptor (beta chain) sequence along with its context. The antigen it binds to is not known. No quality values exist for individual bases; no much larger clone is one base distant. From a lookup of the germline V gene, CDR1 and CDR2 are SGHRS and YFSETQ. Counted from cysteine to phenylalanine, this CDR3 has 13 amino acids. Only the CDR3 DNA stays, 39 bases, in frame from base 1. V gives up 3 bases and J gives up 6 bases, and the segment between their germline ends measures 12 bases. In the ophthalmopathy patients, disease was moderately to severely active, with a Clinical Activity Score of 3 or more, a NOSPECS grade of 4 or more, and a duration of less than 3 months. Exclusion was applied to patients with uncontrolled infections, other autoimmune diseases, pregnancy or lactation. Diagnoses relied on clinical symptoms, serum thyroxine and TRAb, thyroid ultrasound and orbital computed tomography. Ficoll-Paque density gradient centrifugation was used to isolate PBMCs from 10 ml of fresh peripheral blood. Trizol reagent was used to extract total RNA, and RNA quality was then checked on an Agilent 2100 Bioanalyzer.

This record comes from a study of T cells in Graves' hyperthyroidism and ophthalmopathy (dated by TCRdb to about 2019). About the investigation overall: Peripheral blood samples were taken at initial diagnosis, before any treatment was given. To identify distinguishing TCR V-J signatures, a discovery cohort of about a hundred patients was used, comprising 43 with Graves' ophthalmopathy and some 60 with stable Graves' hyperthyroidism. An independent validation cohort of under 20 hyperthyroidism patients and roughly 16 patients who later progressed to ophthalmopathy tested prospective prediction of ophthalmopathy. The roughly 100 discovery patients were randomly divided into training and test sets at a 7:3 ratio. In addition, the study compared T-cell repertoires in thyroid tissue and in blood from about six Graves' hyperthyroidism patients. Following sampling, methimazole starting at 30 mg daily was given to hyperthyroidism patients, and high-dose intravenous methylprednisolone was given to ophthalmopathy patients. According to the paper, TCR Vbeta CDR3 sequencing was carried out on 135 peripheral blood samples, which came from around 43 ophthalmopathy, roughly 75 hyperthyroidism and about 17 progressor patients. Overall results and qualifications from the work: Blood samples also contained most of the expanded thyroid clonotypes (frequency above 0.001), which suggests that blood repertoires may reflect thyroid immune responses. During validation, the model predicted progression to ophthalmopathy a median of approximately 7 months ahead of onset, with approximately 71% sensitivity and roughly 75% specificity. A 13 V-J signature model separated ophthalmopathy from stable hyperthyroidism, with around 91% sensitivity and 81% to 83% specificity in cross-validation and 80%/75% in testing. No statistical method was used to set the sample size in advance, and investigators knew the group allocation.

The TCR beta CDR3 regions were amplified from the RNA transcripts. A first-round RT-PCR of the TCR CDR3 used the HTBI primer set with the Qiagen OneStep RT-PCR kit. A second multiplex PCR round built the libraries, followed by size selection and purification. Paired-end sequencing of the libraries was performed with 100 bp reads on an Illumina HiSeq2000. The authors processed their data as follows. SOAPnuke was used to process the raw data, removing reads that contained adapters or uncalled bases, had a mean Phred below 15, or lacked an exact match to the constant primer or identifier. High-quality paired reads were merged with COPE v1.2.5, and unique nucleotide sequences were defined as clonotypes. MiTCR v1.1 was used to align the clonotypes against IMGT TRBV, TRBD and TRBJ reference segments. The analysis was restricted to V-J combinations with a frequency above 0.0001, which together covered 99.2% of the repertoires. A TCS score was defined as the ratio of F50 (clonal expansion) to E x V (chaos), with BLOSUM62-based TCRdist applied between CDR3 peptides within each V-J. Welch's t-statistics and random forest reduced 500 to 650 V-J features to about 12, which were used in a naive Bayes classifier (R e1071). In TCRdb, the public reads were trimmed at Q25 with fastp and aligned with MiXCR, with productive beta chains retained. CDR3 protein sequences are deduplicated, and each keeps its most common genes and DNA. These V and J calls are TCRdb output, not the study's own analysis. This sample gives under 550,000 distinct CDR3 sequences in total; less than 20% of them show up just once. The top ten constitute approximately 48% of the sample.

The TCR originated in a man in his forties with Graves' ophthalmopathy. What was sequenced was blood. Recombination linked TRBV5-1 to TRBJ1-2; no D gene is confidently identified. In nucleotide form, the sequence is TGCGCCAGCAGCTCGGACCAGGCCCATGGCTACACCTTC. Protein translation: CASSSDQAHGYTF.